This TCR beta chain comes out of a study of early T cells in non-severe SARS-CoV-2 infection. For the study at large: Sequencing of bulk RNA from unsorted whole blood was done, without chain pairing.

Notes on the study in general: Sequences matched to VDJdb favored anti-spike CD8 responses, while private and CD4 specificities were missed.

Unique molecular identifiers were affixed to single, distinct cDNA molecules. TCRdb fed the 5' RACE reads into MiXCR, producing one record per CDR3 protein. The repertoire holds tens of thousands of distinct CDR3 sequences, with approximately 12% as singletons. This clonotype is medium-sized. The antigen remains undetermined. Sequencing used whole blood. The sequence came from an adult who was a healthcare worker with PCR-confirmed SARS-CoV-2 infection or an uninfected control (not recorded which).

The DNA for the CDR3 is TGTGCCAGCAGTCCCGGGACTAGCCTCTACAATGAGCAGTTCTTC. Amino acids: CASSPGTSLYNEQFF. This chain uses TRBV6-1 with TRBJ2-1; 9 positions agree with TRBD2. The V gene end was trimmed by 5 bases and the J gene end by 3 bases; junction bases not matched to a gene: 5. Germline V lookup: CDR1 MNHNS, CDR2 SASEGT. This CDR3 region has 15 residues.